This TCR beta chain is from a study of PD-1 blockade in classical Hodgkin lymphoma. Study-wide findings and caveats: It was reported that newly diagnosed patients had less baseline TCR diversity than healthy donors. Prior therapy or disease activity may underlie the repertoire differences, whose causes remain undefined.

Time point reported: newly diagnosed, previously untreated cHL patient sample. Comparator PBMCs were from newly diagnosed, untreated classical Hodgkin lymphoma. TCRdb's copy holds only in-frame clones and misses some; the assay was immunoSEQ multiplex PCR. This table has roughly 70,000 clones, over 90% appearing once. CDR1 and CDR2 from the germline V gene are SGHVS and FNYEAQ. The CDR3 loop spans 16 amino acids. The junction had 9 bases not matched to a gene; V was cut back by 5 bases and J by 1 base. This clone was detected a few times. What it binds is unknown. The chain uses TRBV7-6 and TRBJ2-7; 9 bases are a match to TRBD1. The clonotype originates from a human donor with classical Hodgkin lymphoma. The sample taken for sequencing was peripheral blood mononuclear cells (PBMCs). CDR3 sequence: CASSPTGGRYSYEQYF. The CDR3 nucleotides are TGTGCCAGCAGCCCCACAGGGGGCCGCTATTCCTACGAGCAGTACTTC.